Each of the 29 T cell receptor beta chains below was sequenced from the same sample in a study of human T cells and chemical hapten exposure listed by TCRdb under 2021. What this sample's time point label stands for: patch test 1, 2 weeks after DPC sensitization. The treatment or condition tag for this specimen amounts to: therapeutic diphenylcyclopropenone sensitization with weekly scalp DPC. Library creation used RACE. TCRdb names NextSeq 500 as the instrument used. The public sequencing data were trimmed at Q25 with fastp and processed into clonotypes with MiXCR by TCRdb, which kept only in-frame beta chains. Each entry is one CDR3 protein sequence, shown with its most common DNA and genes. The sample table shows some 350,000 distinct CDR3 sequences, and around 7% are seen once. The ten most abundant clones make up approximately 8% of the sample. This specimen consisted of whole blood, obtained in connection with sensitization to the hapten diphenylcyclopropenone (DPC). The receptors here all came from a woman between 18 and 29 years old with alopecia areata. Some clones in this sample may be carry-over from other donors' samples.

The chain joins TRBV6-4 to TRBJ2-1; D is undetermined. Trimming took 3 bases from V and 5 from J, leaving 8 bases between them. CDR3 length: 13 amino acids. Per the germline V gene, CDR1 is MRHNA and CDR2 is SNTAGT. The CDR3 DNA sequence: TGTGCCAGCAGTGAACGACAAAACAATGAGCAGTTCTTC. This codes for CASSERQNNEQFF.

The chain is built from TRBV28 and TRBJ1-6; D unclear. V lost 4 bases and J 7 bases, leaving 14 bases between the germline ends. CDR1 is MDHEN, CDR2 SYDVKM, per germline. The CDR3 has 15 residues. DNA for the CDR3: TGTGCCAGCAGTTCGGGTGGAGAGGGCAATTCACCCCTCCACTTT. Translated: CASSSGGEGNSPLHF.

The gene calls are TRBV6-5 and TRBJ2-7, with D perhaps TRBD2 (6 bases). The CDR3 spans 15 residues. Germline loops: CDR1 MNHEY, CDR2 SVGAGI. V gave up 0 bases and J gave up 2 bases, with 11 bases separating them. The CDR3 DNA reads TGTGCCAGCAGTTACTCCGGCGGAGGGACCTACGAGCAGTACTTC. Encoded protein: CASSYSGGGTYEQYF.

This clonotype was observed many times. V usage is TRBV5-1 and J usage is TRBJ2-5; D remains unclear. This CDR3 spans 16 amino acids. V was pared by 4 bases and J by 1 base, with 17 bases between. CDR1 is SGHRS and CDR2 is YFSETQ in the germline V gene. CDR3 region: CASSGVGERLQETQYF. CDR3 DNA: TGCGCCAGCAGCGGGGTCGGAGAGCGACTCCAAGAGACCCAGTACTTC. The complete variable domain, with remaining parts taken from reference TRBV5-1 and TRBJ2-5, reads KAGVTQTPRYLIKTRGQQVTLSCSPISGHRSVSWYQQTPGQGLQFLFEYFSETQRNKGNFPGRFSGRQFSNSRSEMNVSTLELGDSALYLCASSGVGERLQETQYFGPGTRLLVL.

This clonotype was seen only a few times. J is TRBJ2-7 and V is TRBV20-1; D remains ambiguous. Trimming stripped 6 bases from V and 3 bases from J, with 12 bases between. The CDR3 sequence is 12 residues long. Per germline, CDR1 DFQATT and CDR2 SNEGSKA (reference sequence). In DNA form, the CDR3 reads TGCAGTGCCAGTAGCTGGAACTACGAGCAGTACTTC. It translates to CSASSWNYEQYF.

This clonotype was detected a few times. The V call is TRBV28, the J call TRBJ2-7; 12 positions agree with TRBD1. V was clipped by 5 bases and J by 6 bases; unmatched bases: 11. The V gene's germline CDR1 is MDHEN and CDR2 SYDVKM. The CDR3 length is 16 residues. This chain's CDR3 is CASSRGGGQGAVEQYF. CDR3 in DNA: TGTGCCAGCAGTAGGGGCGGGGGACAGGGGGCAGTCGAGCAGTACTTC.

This clonotype was observed a handful of times. The chain carries TRBV20-1 and TRBJ1-2; D is unresolved. CDR3 length: 16 residues. V was pared by 2 bases and J by 2 bases, with 18 bases between. The germline CDR1 and CDR2 sequences are DFQATT and SNEGSKA (reference sequence). The CDR3 DNA sequence: TGCAGTGCTAGACCCCTAGGGCATAACCAAAACTATGGCTACACCTTC. Translated, it gives CSARPLGHNQNYGYTF.

In this sample, this clonotype turned up many times. The rearrangement joins TRBV7-2 to TRBJ2-3, with a possible D match to TRBD2 (7 bases). This CDR3 spans 15 amino acids. CDR1 and CDR2 from the germline V gene are SGHTA and FQGNSA. Deletions cut 8 bases from V and 0 bases from J, with 15 bases between. The CDR3 region is CASAPGGQSTDTQYF. The CDR3 DNA follows: TGTGCCAGCGCGCCGGGGGGCCAAAGCACAGATACGCAGTATTTT.

This clonotype occurred a few times. J is TRBJ1-1 and V is TRBV6-2 or TRBV6-3, with 7 bases lining up with TRBD1. The CDR3 covers 16 residues. CDR1 MNHEY and CDR2 SVGEGT come from the germline V gene. V was clipped by 2 bases and J by 2 bases; unmatched bases: 8. The CDR3 protein is CASSYPLGQINTEAFF. CDR3 DNA: TGTGCCAGCAGTTACCCCCTGGGACAGATAAACACTGAAGCTTTCTTT.

The CDR3 DNA reads as TGTGCCAGCAGTTACTCGCGGCAGCCCAATCAGCCCCAGCATTTT. Translated: CASSYSRQPNQPQHF. The chain joins TRBV6-5 to TRBJ1-5; D remains unclear. V was shortened by 0 bases and J by 3 bases, with 9 bases between the two germline ends. The CDR3 contains 15 residues. The germline V gene encodes CDR1 MNHEY and CDR2 SVGAGI.

The chain employs TRBV29-1 and TRBJ1-2; D not certain. The CDR3 runs 14 residues. Trimming cost V 5 bases and J 6 bases, with 19 bases left between them. The germline CDR1 and CDR2 sequences are SQVTM and ANQGSEA. The CDR3 region has the DNA TGCAGCGTTTCCGGGCCAAGGGCTCGGGATGGCTACACCTTC. This encodes CSVSGPRARDGYTF.

This clonotype occurred many times. The CDR3 reads CASKRDRSSYEQYF. Here the CDR3 DNA reads TGTGCCAGCAAACGGGACAGAAGCTCCTACGAGCAGTACTTC. The rearrangement links TRBV11-1 to TRBJ2-7; 7 nucleotides line up with TRBD1. With 7 bases clipped from V and 0 bases from J, the junction kept 6 bases outside the gene matches. CDR3 length: 14 residues. From germline, CDR1 is SGHAT and CDR2 FQDESV (reference sequence).

This clonotype was counted between two and nine times. This chain connects TRBV7-2 to TRBJ1-4; TRBD1 matches at 7 bases. Germline V gives CDR1 SGHTA, CDR2 FQGNSA. V trimming: 1 base; J trimming: 4 bases; junction bases outside the gene matches: 3. This CDR3 spans 15 amino acids. The CDR3 sequence: CASSLGGQFNEKLFF. The CDR3 bases are TGTGCCAGCAGCTTAGGGGGACAGTTTAATGAAAAACTGTTTTTT.

The sample holds a few counts of this clonotype. V and J are TRBV2 and TRBJ1-2; the D gene is possibly TRBD1 (6 bases). Trimming pared 1 base from V and 4 bases from J, leaving 10 bases between. The CDR3 length is 14 residues. Germline V lookup: CDR1 SNHLY, CDR2 FYNNEI. CDR3 amino acids: CASSEEGRGYGYTF. The CDR3 coding sequence is TGTGCCAGCAGTGAAGAAGGCAGGGGCTATGGCTACACCTTC.

This clonotype was detected many times. This rearrangement joins TRBV6-5 to TRBJ1-2; D might be TRBD1 (5 bases). This CDR3 spans 16 amino acids. The ends were cut back, 6 bases at V and 4 bases at J, with 21 bases in the middle. CDR1 is MNHEY and CDR2 is SVGAGI in the germline V gene. The CDR3 coding sequence is TGTGCCAGCAGCCCGCACGTTGGGACCGGGGGCTATGGCTACACCTTC. The encoded protein is CASSPHVGTGGYGYTF.

The table lists this clonotype with a few counts. V and J are TRBV4-1 and TRBJ1-2, with a weak D call TRBD1 (6 bases). Trimming left V 1 base short and J 4 bases short, with 13 bases between. From germline, CDR1 is MGHRA and CDR2 YSYEKL. The CDR3 runs 15 residues. The CDR3 sequence is CASSQASGQPYGYTF. The CDR3 coding sequence is TGCGCCAGCAGCCAAGCTAGCGGACAGCCCTATGGCTACACCTTC.

V gene TRBV7-8 combines with J gene TRBJ1-2, with a tentative D call TRBD1 (6 bases). CDR1 and CDR2 (germline): SGHVS, FQNEAQ. This CDR3 region has 15 residues. With 0 bases removed from V and 0 bases from J, the gap between germline ends came to 8 bases. The CDR3 DNA reads as TGTGCCAGCAGCTTAGCAGGGGGGACTAACTATGGCTACACCTTC. The encoded protein is CASSLAGGTNYGYTF.

The chain carries TRBV12-3 or TRBV12-4 and TRBJ2-2, with D maybe TRBD1 (6 bases). V was trimmed by 7 bases and J by 1 base, leaving 16 bases between them. The CDR3 consists of 16 residues. The CDR3 region has the DNA TGTGCCAGCACCTCGCCGGGACAACAGAACACCGGGGAGCTGTTTTTT. This encodes CASTSPGQQNTGELFF.

V gene TRBV6-2 or TRBV6-3 combines with J gene TRBJ1-2, with D perhaps TRBD1 (6 bases). V lost 2 bases and J lost 6, with 10 bases in between. CDR1 MNHEY and CDR2 SVGEGT come from the germline V gene. The CDR3 has 13 residues. CDR3 residues: CASSYGGADGYTF. The DNA of the CDR3 is TGTGCCAGCAGTTACGGGGGCGCGGATGGCTACACCTTC.

The chain combines TRBV20-1 with TRBJ1-5; D not certain. The CDR3 is 12 residues long. Germline V CDR1 and CDR2: DFQATT, SNEGSKA (reference sequence). The V gene lost 2 bases and the J gene lost 7 bases, with 9 bases spanning the gap. The CDR3 sequence: CSARRGSQPQHF. In nucleotides, the CDR3 is TGCAGTGCTAGACGCGGAAGCCAGCCCCAGCATTTT.

The rearrangement joins TRBV21-1 to TRBJ2-3; the table's D call, TRBD2, has no DNA check behind it. TRBV21-1 is a pseudogene locus. This CDR3 is 17 amino acids long. CDR3 region: CASSKGVGLADTDTQYF. The CDR3 DNA reads as TGTGCCAGCAGCAAAGGAGTGGGACTAGCGGACACAGATACGCAGTATTTT.

This clonotype was seen more than once but under ten times. The chain couples TRBV4-3 to TRBJ2-7; 8 bases agree with TRBD1. This CDR3 is built from 15 residues. V lost 4 bases and J lost 5; bases outside the gene matches: 10. Germline values: CDR1 LGHNA, CDR2 YSLEER. The CDR3 sequence: CASSPDRAVYDEQYF. The CDR3 DNA reads as TGCGCCAGCAGCCCGGACAGGGCTGTTTACGACGAGCAGTACTTC.

This clonotype was detected a few times. The chain uses TRBV7-8 and TRBJ2-3; D may match TRBD1 or TRBD2 (7 bases each). V dropped 4 bases and J dropped 4 bases, with 18 bases sitting between them. The CDR3 runs to 16 residues. CDR1 SGHVS and CDR2 FQNEAQ come from the germline V gene. The CDR3 region has the DNA TGTGCCAGCAGCTCCCGAGACAGGGAGGGGGCAGATACGCAGTATTTT. It is translated as CASSSRDREGADTQYF.

This sequence joins TRBV6-1 and TRBJ2-2; D unresolved. This CDR3 region has 16 residues. The V gene's germline CDR1 is MNHNS and CDR2 SASEGT. V lost 6 bases and J 5 bases, leaving 19 bases between the germline ends. The CDR3 loop reads CASRAVGRKITGELFF. In nucleotides, the CDR3 is TGTGCCAGCAGGGCGGTTGGTCGGAAAATAACCGGGGAGCTGTTTTTT.

This clonotype appeared a few times. V and J are TRBV6-2 or TRBV6-3 and TRBJ2-5; 11 bases are a match to TRBD2. The CDR3 loop spans 15 amino acids. V trimming: 5 bases; J trimming: 5 bases; junction bases outside the gene matches: 7. From germline, CDR1 is MNHEY and CDR2 SVGEGT. The CDR3 DNA reads TGTGCCAGCAGTCCCGGACTAGCGGGCCCGGAGACCCAGTACTTC. The encoded protein is CASSPGLAGPETQYF.

This clonotype turned up a few times. This chain uses TRBV5-1 with TRBJ1-2, with TRBD1 identical over 7 bases. This CDR3 contains 14 residues. V trimming: 5 bases; J trimming: 4 bases; junction bases outside the gene matches: 8. Germline V gene lookup returns CDR1 SGHRS and CDR2 YFSETQ. CDR3 sequence: CASRPSGGSYGYTF. Here the CDR3 DNA reads TGCGCCAGCAGGCCTTCAGGGGGAAGCTATGGCTACACCTTC.

In its sample, this clonotype was seen a few times. CDR3 sequence: CASSPSPTGAPNTGELFF. In DNA, the CDR3 is TGTGCCAGCTCACCTTCGCCTACTGGGGCGCCGAACACCGGGGAGCTGTTTTTT. V gene TRBV18 combines with J gene TRBJ2-2; perhaps TRBD1 as D (5 bases). Germline V gives CDR1 KGHSH, CDR2 LQKENI. Trimming removed 3 bases at V and 0 bases at J, with 17 bases between. The CDR3 runs to 18 residues.

The table lists this clonotype with a few counts. V usage is TRBV18 and J usage is TRBJ1-6, with TRBD1 matching over 10 bases. The V segment lost 8 bases and the J segment 4 bases; nucleotides outside the gene matches: 2. The CDR3 extends over 14 amino acids. The germline V gene has CDR1 KGHSH and CDR2 LQKENI. This CDR3 is CASADRGYNSPLHF. The CDR3 coding sequence is TGTGCCAGCGCGGACAGGGGGTATAATTCACCCCTCCACTTT.

This clonotype was counted only a few times. The chain carries TRBV20-1 and TRBJ1-1, with a weak D call TRBD1 (5 bases). V lost 4 bases and J lost 0, with 15 bases in between. Germline loops: CDR1 DFQATT, CDR2 SNEGSKA (reference sequence). The CDR3 has 15 residues. The CDR3 is CSAIPFDRVNTEAFF. The CDR3 coding sequence is TGCAGTGCTATCCCCTTCGACAGAGTGAACACTGAAGCTTTCTTT.